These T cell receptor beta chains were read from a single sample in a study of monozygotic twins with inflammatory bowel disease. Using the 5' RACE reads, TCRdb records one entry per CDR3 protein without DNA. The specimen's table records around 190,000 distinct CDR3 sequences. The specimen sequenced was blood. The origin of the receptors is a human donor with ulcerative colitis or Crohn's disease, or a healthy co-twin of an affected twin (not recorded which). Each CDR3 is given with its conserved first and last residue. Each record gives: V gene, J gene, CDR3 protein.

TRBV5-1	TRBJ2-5	CASSLRLGSRETQYF
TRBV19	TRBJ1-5	CASRQKQGASGNQPQHF
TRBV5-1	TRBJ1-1	CASSLRGGTTEAFF
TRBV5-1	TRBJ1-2	CASSSDTGLGYTF
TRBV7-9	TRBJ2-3	CASSLGWAELTDTQYF
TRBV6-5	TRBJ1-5	CASRYDSRTGQPQHF
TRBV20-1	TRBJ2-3	CSAKSGRDTQYF
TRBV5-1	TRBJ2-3	CASSLVGKVADTQYF
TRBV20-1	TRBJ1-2	CSASKGKAPYGYTF
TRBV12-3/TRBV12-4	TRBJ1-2	CASSQRTGTLGGYTF
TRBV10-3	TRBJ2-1	CAISDSNARGNEQFF
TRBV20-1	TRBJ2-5	CSARDRGAGGVKTQYF
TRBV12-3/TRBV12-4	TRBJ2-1	CASRLAGIYNEQFF
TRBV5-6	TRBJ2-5	CASSLVLAGVETQYF
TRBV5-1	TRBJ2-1	CASSAGQKINEQFF
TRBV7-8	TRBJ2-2	CASSPKTGGSNTGELFF
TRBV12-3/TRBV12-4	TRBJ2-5	CASSGTGVQETQYF
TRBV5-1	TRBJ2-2	CASSLDGTISTGELFF
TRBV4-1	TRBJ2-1	CASRVGPAGLNEQFF
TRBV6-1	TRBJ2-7	CASTRAGSSYEQYF
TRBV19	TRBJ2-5	CASSIAGGLETQYF
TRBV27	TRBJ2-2	CASSPPYSGQANTGELFF
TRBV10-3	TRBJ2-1	CAAAITWSGEHNEQFF
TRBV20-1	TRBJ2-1	CSAIRGNVNEQFF
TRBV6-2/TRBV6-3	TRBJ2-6	CASSPHVGSGANVLTF
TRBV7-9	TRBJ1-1	CASSIPQGTEAFF
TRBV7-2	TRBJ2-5	CASSLVRDPQETQYF
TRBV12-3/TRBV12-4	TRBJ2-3	CASRVLGTADTQYF
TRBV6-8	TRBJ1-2	CASTSRQEERDYGYTF
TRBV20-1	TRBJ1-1	CSAVVFMNTEAFF
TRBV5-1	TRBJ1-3	CASTVGNSGNTIYF
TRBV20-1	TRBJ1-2	CSARPDGTQGYTF
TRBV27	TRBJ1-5	CASSSGDQPQHF
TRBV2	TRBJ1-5	CASSERGGGPQHF
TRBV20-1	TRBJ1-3	CSAQTGTGDRMTGNTIYF
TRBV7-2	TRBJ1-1	CASSLQMNTEAFF
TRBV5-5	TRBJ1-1	CASSLAPVDAEAFF
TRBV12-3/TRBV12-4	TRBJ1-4	CASRPPRGKATNEKLFF